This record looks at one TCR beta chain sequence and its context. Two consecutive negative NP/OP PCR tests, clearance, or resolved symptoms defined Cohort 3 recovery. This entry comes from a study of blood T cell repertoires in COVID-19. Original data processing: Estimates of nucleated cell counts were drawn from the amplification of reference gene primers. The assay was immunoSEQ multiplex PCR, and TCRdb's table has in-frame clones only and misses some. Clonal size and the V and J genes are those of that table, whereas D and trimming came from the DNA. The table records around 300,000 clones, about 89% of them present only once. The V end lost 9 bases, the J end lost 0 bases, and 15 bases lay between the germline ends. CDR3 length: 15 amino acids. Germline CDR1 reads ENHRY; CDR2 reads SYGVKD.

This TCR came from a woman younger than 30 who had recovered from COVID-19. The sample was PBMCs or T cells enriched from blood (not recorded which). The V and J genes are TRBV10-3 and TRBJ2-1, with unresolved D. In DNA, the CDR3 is TGTGCCATTCGAGGCGGTAGGAGCTCCTACAATGAGCAGTTCTTC. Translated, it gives CAIRGGRSSYNEQFF.